This TCR beta chain was documented in a study of blood T cell repertoires in COVID-19. Overall study: COVID-19 samples from acute and convalescent phases originated in the United States, Italy and Spain. PBMCs, B-cell-depleted T cells, or T cells provided the cDNA or gDNA that made up the material.

Trimming took off 4 bases at V and 5 bases at J, with 18 bases between the two ends. The CDR3 is 15 amino acids. Germline assignment: CDR1 SGHTS and CDR2 YDEGEE. In this sample, this clone turned up once. The protocol was immunoSEQ multiplex PCR, while the TCRdb copy is restricted to in-frame clones and leaves out a portion. The sample includes some 120,000 clones, approximately 87% seen only once; the top ten take 3.9%. The sample consisted of peripheral blood. The chain joins TRBV5-8 to TRBJ2-5, with D possibly TRBD1 on 5 matching bases. This clonotype was sampled from a man in his 60s with acute or convalescent COVID-19. CDR3 coding DNA: TGTGCCAGCAGCAAGGGTTCCAGGGCGAGGGAGACCCAGTACTTC. Its protein product is CASSKGSRARETQYF.